Below are 23 T cell receptor beta chains sequenced from a single sample in a study of blood T cell repertoires in COVID-19. Clones were read by immunoSEQ multiplex PCR, and TCRdb kept only the in-frame ones, dropping some. The table shows fewer than 350,000 clones, with about 85% occurring only once. Sequencing was carried out using PBMCs or T cells enriched from blood (not recorded which). The origin of the receptors is a woman between 45 and 65 years old who had recovered from COVID-19.

In this sample, this clone turned up a few times. The CDR3 nucleotides are TGTGCCTGCGGAGTGAGTAGCAATCAGCCCCAGCATTTT. Its protein is CACGVSSNQPQHF. This chain joins TRBV28 and TRBJ1-5; unclear D gene. Between the trimmed V and J ends, which lost 11 bases and 0 bases, there was a span of 11 bases. Germline V gene lookup returns CDR1 MDHEN and CDR2 SYDVKM. CDR3 length: 13 amino acids. Variable domain in full (rest from reference TRBV28 and TRBJ1-5): DVKVTQSSRYLVKRTGEKVFLECVQDMDHENMFWYRQDPGLGLRLIYFSYDVKMKEKGDIPEGYSVSREKKERFSLILESASTNQTSMYLCACGVSSNQPQHFGDGTRLSIL.

This chain uses TRBV5-1 with TRBJ2-7; 11 bases are a match to TRBD1. CDR1 and CDR2 from the germline V gene are SGHRS and YFSETQ. The CDR3 consists of 14 residues. J was trimmed by 7 bases and V by 4 bases; bases with no gene match: 7. CDR3 sequence: CASSLGQGVREQYF. CDR3 bases: TGCGCCAGCAGCCTGGGACAGGGGGTGCGGGAGCAGTACTTC.

The chain is built from TRBV19 and TRBJ2-1; no clear D gene. Germline CDR1 is LNHDA and CDR2 is SQIVND (reference sequence). The CDR3 consists of 16 residues. The V gene lost 5 bases and the J gene lost 0 bases, with 14 bases spanning the gap. CDR3 nucleotide sequence: TGTGCCAGTAGTGCCCGAGTCCAAAGCTCCTACAATGAGCAGTTCTTC. It yields the protein CASSARVQSSYNEQFF. Combining the CDR3 with reference TRBV19 and TRBJ2-1 gives the whole variable domain DGGITQSPKYLFRKEGQNVTLSCEQNLNHDAMYWYRQDPGQGLRLIYYSQIVNDFQKGDIAEGYSVSREKKESFPLTVTSAQKNPTAFYLCASSARVQSSYNEQFFGPGTRLTVL.

The rearrangement links TRBV14 to TRBJ2-3, with a weak D call TRBD1 (6 bases). The CDR3 consists of 15 residues. Germline CDR1 is SGHDN and CDR2 is FVKESK. The ends were cut back, 1 base at V and 2 bases at J, with 10 bases in the middle. DNA of the CDR3: TGTGCCAGCAGCCAAGGAGGGGGACCCACAGATACGCAGTATTTT. The encoded protein is CASSQGGGPTDTQYF. Using reference TRBV14 and TRBJ2-3 for the parts outside the CDR3, the full variable domain is EAGVTQFPSHSVIEKGQTVTLRCDPISGHDNLYWYRRVMGKEIKFLLHFVKESKQDESGMPNNRFLAERTGGTYSTLKVQPAELEDSGVYFCASSQGGGPTDTQYFGPGTRLTVL.

The rearrangement uses TRBV6-2 or TRBV6-3 and TRBJ2-3; D may be TRBD2 (6 bases). Germline lookup yields CDR1 MNHEY and CDR2 SVGEGT. The CDR3 spans 14 residues. Trimming removed 2 bases from V and 5 bases from J, with 11 bases in between. In DNA form, the CDR3 reads TGTGCCAGCAGTTACCCAAGGAGGGGAGATACGCAGTATTTT. Protein product: CASSYPRRGDTQYF.

The rearrangement links TRBV9 to TRBJ2-2, with 8 bases fitting TRBD1. Germline V gene lookup returns CDR1 SGDLS and CDR2 YYNGEE. The CDR3 consists of 18 residues. With 2 bases clipped from V and 2 bases from J, the junction kept 11 bases outside the gene matches. In nucleotides, the CDR3 is TGTGCCAGCAGCGTGACAGACAGGGGTTGGGGAAACACCGGGGAGCTGTTTTTT. Translating it yields CASSVTDRGWGNTGELFF.

The genes are TRBV30 and TRBJ1-1; D ambiguous. CDR1 is GTSNPN and CDR2 is SVGIG in the germline V gene (reference sequence). V was shortened by 3 bases and J by 9 bases, with 20 bases between the two germline ends. This CDR3 has 14 amino acids. The CDR3 DNA reads TGTGCCTGGAGCGGAGGGAGTCACAAAGAAAAAGCTTTCTTT. Residues: CAWSGGSHKEKAFF.

This rearrangement joins TRBV7-6 to TRBJ2-5; D gene unclear. Deletions cut 5 bases from V and 5 bases from J, with 18 bases between. This CDR3 is 15 amino acids long. Per the germline V gene, CDR1 is SGHVS and CDR2 is FNYEAQ. DNA for the CDR3: TGTGCCAGCAGCCCACGGATGGCCGGAGTGGAGACCCAGTACTTC. It is translated as CASSPRMAGVETQYF.

V and J are TRBV11-2 and TRBJ1-1; possibly TRBD1 for D (5 bases). Trimming left V 3 bases short and J 6 bases short, with 14 bases between. The germline V gene has CDR1 SGHAT and CDR2 FQNNGV. The CDR3 runs 14 residues. The CDR3 bases are TGTGCCAGCAGCTTTTGGGGACTAGCCCCTGAAGCTTTCTTT. Its translation: CASSFWGLAPEAFF.

This clone has just one count. This sequence joins TRBV9 and TRBJ1-2; D remains unclear. Trimming took off 5 bases at V and 7 bases at J, with 21 bases between the two ends. CDR1 is SGDLS, CDR2 YYNGEE, per germline. The CDR3 has 15 amino acids. The chain's CDR3 is CASRDPERTEGGYTF. The CDR3 nucleotides read TGTGCCAGCAGAGACCCAGAAAGGACCGAGGGTGGCTACACCTTC. The whole variable domain, remainder taken from reference TRBV9 and TRBJ1-2, is DSGVTQTPKHLITATGQRVTLRCSPRSGDLSVYWYQQSLDQGLQFLIQYYNGEERAKGNILERFSAQQFPDLHSELNLSSLELGDSALYFCASRDPERTEGGYTFGSGTRLTVV.

This chain joins TRBV5-1 and TRBJ2-1, with D hard to call. Germline V gene sequence: CDR1 SGHRS, CDR2 YFSETQ. The ends were cut back, 2 bases at V and 6 bases at J, with 15 bases in the middle. The CDR3 consists of 15 residues. The CDR3: CASSFEGAKVNEQFF. The CDR3, as DNA: TGCGCCAGCAGCTTCGAAGGAGCTAAAGTCAATGAGCAGTTCTTC.

There are a few counts of this clone. The rearrangement links TRBV30 to TRBJ2-4, with 9 positions matching TRBD2. There are 15 residues in the CDR3. V gave up 3 bases and J gave up 3 bases; unmatched junction bases: 6. Germline loops: CDR1 GTSNPN, CDR2 SVGIG (reference sequence). CDR3 in DNA: TGTGCCTGGAGGCCTAGCGGGGAGGGCAAAAACATTCAGTACTTC. Protein: CAWRPSGEGKNIQYF.

The chain employs TRBV7-2 and TRBJ2-5; 13 bases map to TRBD2. The CDR3 consists of 16 residues. V shed 5 bases and J 2 bases; nucleotides not matched to a gene: 5. Germline loops: CDR1 SGHTA, CDR2 FQGNSA. The CDR3, as DNA: TGTGCCAGCAGCCCTGGACTAGCGGGAGTACAAGAGACCCAGTACTTC. The encoded protein is CASSPGLAGVQETQYF.

The chain is built from TRBV4-3 and TRBJ1-2, with 8 bases fitting TRBD1. Losses at the gene ends were 2 bases for V and 5 bases for J; bases not matched to a gene: 10. In germline, CDR1 is LGHNA, CDR2 YSLEER. The CDR3 runs 16 residues. DNA for the CDR3: TGCGCCAGCAGCCAAAGACTCGGACAGGGACAATATGGCTACACCTTC. It encodes CASSQRLGQGQYGYTF.

This clone was detected once. V is TRBV28 and J is TRBJ1-2; D is undetermined. There are 14 residues in the CDR3. Germline V lookup: CDR1 MDHEN, CDR2 SYDVKM. V lost 6 bases, J lost 4 bases, and 15 bases lay in between. The DNA of the CDR3 is TGTGCCAGCAGCCTATCGCAGGCTTCCTATGGCTACACCTTC. It codes for CASSLSQASYGYTF.

This clone has a single count. This chain's CDR3 is CASSGPQGARSYEQYF. CDR3 bases: TGTGCCAGCAGTGGTCCACAGGGGGCGCGCAGCTACGAGCAGTACTTC. The rearrangement uses TRBV6-1 and TRBJ2-7; 9 nucleotides match TRBD1. The CDR3 totals 16 residues. V shed 4 bases, J shed 3 bases, and the junction held 10 bases outside the gene matches. Germline-derived CDR1 and CDR2 are MNHNS and SASEGT.

CDR3 DNA: TGCAGCGTTAAACCCACGGGCTCTGGAAACACCATATATTTT. This translates into CSVKPTGSGNTIYF. The V and J genes are TRBV29-1 and TRBJ1-3, with D hard to call. The CDR3 length is 14 residues. Germline assignment: CDR1 SQVTM and CDR2 ANQGSEA. Trimming cost V 5 bases and J 0 bases, with 11 bases left between them.

The chain has TRBV28 and TRBJ2-1, with 11 positions matching TRBD2. This CDR3 has 16 residues. The J segment lost 13 bases and the V segment lost 6 bases, leaving 17 bases of the junction unmatched. Germline V gives CDR1 MDHEN, CDR2 SYDVKM. The CDR3 nucleotides are TGTGCCAGCAGACACGTAACTAGCGGGGGAGAACCCGGACAGTTCTTC. Protein sequence: CASRHVTSGGEPGQFF. The entire variable domain, with the rest obtained from reference TRBV28 and TRBJ2-1, is as follows: DVKVTQSSRYLVKRTGEKVFLECVQDMDHENMFWYRQDPGLGLRLIYFSYDVKMKEKGDIPEGYSVSREKKERFSLILESASTNQTSMYLCASRHVTSGGEPGQFFGPGTRLTVL.

V and J are TRBV19 and TRBJ1-1; D gene ambiguous. Trimming stripped 7 bases from V and 1 base from J, with 10 bases between. Germline CDR1 LNHDA, CDR2 SQIVND (reference sequence). The CDR3 loop spans 13 amino acids. The CDR3 loop reads CASKRSPNTEAFF. The DNA for the CDR3 is TGTGCCAGTAAAAGGAGCCCGAACACTGAAGCTTTCTTT.

This clone was detected only once. The rearrangement uses TRBV14 and TRBJ1-1, with D unclear. Germline CDR1 and CDR2: SGHDN and FVKESK. The CDR3 is 13 residues long. Deletions cut 3 bases from V and 1 base from J, with 6 bases between. The CDR3 coding sequence is TGTGCCAGCAGCCAGTTTAGGAACACTGAAGCTTTCTTT. This translates into CASSQFRNTEAFF.

The rearrangement joins TRBV29-1 to TRBJ1-1, with a weak D call TRBD1 (5 bases). Germline CDR1 is SQVTM and CDR2 is ANQGSEA. This CDR3 comprises 12 residues. V was pared by 7 bases and J by 2 bases, with 11 bases between. The CDR3 is CSAGRGNTEAFF. The CDR3 bases are TGCAGCGCCGGGAGGGGCAACACTGAAGCTTTCTTT.

This chain links TRBV7-9 with TRBJ2-1, with 7 positions matching TRBD2. The CDR3 is 16 amino acids. From germline, CDR1 is SEHNR and CDR2 FQNEAQ (reference sequence). Losses at the gene ends were 5 bases for V and 4 bases for J; bases not matched to a gene: 11. Written as DNA, the CDR3 is TGTGCCAGCAGCCTCACAATCGGGGGGACGTACAATGAGCAGTTCTTC. This codes for CASSLTIGGTYNEQFF.

V gene TRBV2 combines with J gene TRBJ2-7, with TRBD1 matching over 7 bases. V dropped 5 bases and J dropped 0; count of bases not matched to a gene: 7. The CDR3 totals 15 residues. Germline CDR1 and CDR2: SNHLY and FYNNEI. In DNA form, the CDR3 reads TGTGCCAGCAGTTCCCAGACAGGGAACTCCTACGAGCAGTACTTC. It is translated as CASSSQTGNSYEQYF.